This T cell receptor (beta chain) was recorded in a study of CD8 T cells in Susac syndrome. CDR3 length equals 15 residues. V shed 4 bases and J 5 bases; nucleotides not matched to a gene: 5. Germline V gives CDR1 SGHDN, CDR2 FVKESK. It was with random hexamers that roughly 0.45 to 1 ug RNA was reverse transcribed. TCRdb re-called the immunoSEQ multiplex PCR reads through MiXCR, storing one row per CDR3 protein. The data hold 160,000 or so distinct CDR3 sequences, with approximately 95% observed a single time. TEMRA cells were enriched by FACS, while CD8+ and CD4+ T cells were obtained through a negative isolation that was performed magnetically.

V usage is TRBV14 and J usage is TRBJ2-5; 12 nucleotides align to TRBD1. The sequence was collected from a human donor with multiple sclerosis. Sample: CD8+ T cells from PBMCs. The CDR3 DNA follows: TGTGCCAGCAGCCCTGGGACAGGGGGCCCGGAGACCCAGTACTTC. Translated, it gives CASSPGTGGPETQYF.